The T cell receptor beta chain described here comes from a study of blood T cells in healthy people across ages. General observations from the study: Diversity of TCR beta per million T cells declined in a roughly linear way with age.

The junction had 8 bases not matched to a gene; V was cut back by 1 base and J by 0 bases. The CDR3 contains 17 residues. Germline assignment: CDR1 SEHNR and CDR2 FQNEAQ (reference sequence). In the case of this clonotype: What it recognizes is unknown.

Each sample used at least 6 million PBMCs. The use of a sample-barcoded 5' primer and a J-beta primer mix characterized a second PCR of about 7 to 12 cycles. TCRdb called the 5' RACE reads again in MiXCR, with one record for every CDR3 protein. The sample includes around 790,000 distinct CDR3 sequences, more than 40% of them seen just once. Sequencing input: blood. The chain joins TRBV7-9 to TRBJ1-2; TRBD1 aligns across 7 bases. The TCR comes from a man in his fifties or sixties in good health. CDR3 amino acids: CASSLGDRVGTNYGYTF. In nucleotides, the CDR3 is TGTGCCAGCAGCTTAGGAGACAGGGTGGGTACTAACTATGGCTACACCTTC.